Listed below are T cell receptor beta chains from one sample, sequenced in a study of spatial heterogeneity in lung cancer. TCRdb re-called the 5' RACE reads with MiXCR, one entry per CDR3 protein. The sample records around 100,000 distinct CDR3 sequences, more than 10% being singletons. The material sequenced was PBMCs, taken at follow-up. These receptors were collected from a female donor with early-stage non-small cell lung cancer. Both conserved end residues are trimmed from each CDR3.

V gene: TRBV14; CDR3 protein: ASSQDLWARGSSYNEQF
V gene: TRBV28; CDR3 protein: ASSFSQFQY
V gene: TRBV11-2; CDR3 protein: ASSKRLAEGPPGELF
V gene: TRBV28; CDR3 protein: ASSLASGDQPQH
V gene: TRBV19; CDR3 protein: ASTPVVSSNYGYT
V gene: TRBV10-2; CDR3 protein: ASTSTSYEQY
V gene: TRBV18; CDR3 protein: ASSPGSDREGGYT
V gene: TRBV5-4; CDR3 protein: ASSVDRARSPLH
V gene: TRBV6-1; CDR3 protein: ASRGTGLNQPQH
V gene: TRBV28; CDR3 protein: ASRSGNSDNEQF
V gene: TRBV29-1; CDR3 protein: SVEDSVDTQY
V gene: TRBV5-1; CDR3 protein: ASSLAGDTNTEAF
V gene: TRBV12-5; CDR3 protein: ASGLGGPGETQY
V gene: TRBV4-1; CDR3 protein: ASSQEGTGYVFNEQF
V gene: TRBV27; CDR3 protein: ASSLRPPAAGSSYEQY
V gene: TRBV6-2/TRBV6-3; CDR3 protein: ASTGLTGGTDTQY
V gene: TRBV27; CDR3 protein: ASSLANNYGYT
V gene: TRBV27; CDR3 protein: ASSLRENSPLH
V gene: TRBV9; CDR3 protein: ASSAGQGTVQY
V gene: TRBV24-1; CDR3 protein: ATSDFGGPREQF
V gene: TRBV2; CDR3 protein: ASSIRQNYGYT
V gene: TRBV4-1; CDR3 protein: ASSHVLAGGLSEQF
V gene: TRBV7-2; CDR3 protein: ASSPRVSTEAF
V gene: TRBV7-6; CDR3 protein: ASSSGTSGFTDTQY
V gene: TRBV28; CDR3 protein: ASTSRGTLRDTQY
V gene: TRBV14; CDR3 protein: ASSQSTEQY
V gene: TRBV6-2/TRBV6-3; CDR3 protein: ASSQTLQGDYGYT
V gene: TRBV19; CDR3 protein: ASSLPSYNEQF
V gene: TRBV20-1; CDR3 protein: SARDVAGGTDTQY
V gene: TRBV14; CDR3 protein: ASSHEELASPYEQY
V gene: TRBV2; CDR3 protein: ASSGLAASYEQY
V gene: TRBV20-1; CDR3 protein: SARDIIAQGYT
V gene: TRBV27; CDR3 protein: ASRQLGGGVDEQF
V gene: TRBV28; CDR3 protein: ASIAGQGTGELF
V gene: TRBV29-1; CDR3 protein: SVARGARLTEAF
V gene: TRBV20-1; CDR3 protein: SARGGASYNEQF
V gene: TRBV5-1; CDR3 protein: ASSATGNQETQY
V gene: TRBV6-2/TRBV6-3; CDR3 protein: ASSYQGQEGF
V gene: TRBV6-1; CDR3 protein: ASTHRGDTQY
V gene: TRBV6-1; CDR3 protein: ASTQGATKNIQY
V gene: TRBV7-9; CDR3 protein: ASSAEETQY
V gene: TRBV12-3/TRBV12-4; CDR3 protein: ASSLAGTGNEKLF
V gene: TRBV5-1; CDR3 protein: ASSPTVTNEKLF
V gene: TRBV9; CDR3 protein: ASSVGAPSYNEQF
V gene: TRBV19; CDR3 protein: ASSAQGLGNTDTQY
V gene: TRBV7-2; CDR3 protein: ASSLERLETQY
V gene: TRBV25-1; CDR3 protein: ASSKDTGEAF
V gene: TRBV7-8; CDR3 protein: ASSSSVRDRDTQY
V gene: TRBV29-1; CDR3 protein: SVEGTSGVSYNEQF
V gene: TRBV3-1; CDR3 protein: ASSQEGSLAGITDTQY
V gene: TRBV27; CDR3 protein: ASSDVSDPYNEQF
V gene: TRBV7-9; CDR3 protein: ASSFWGLDNYGYT
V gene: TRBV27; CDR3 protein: ASTTLDWTTGYT
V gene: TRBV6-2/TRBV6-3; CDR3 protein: ASSYSGSRIETQY
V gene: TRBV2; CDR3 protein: ASSSGSPGQGGEKLF
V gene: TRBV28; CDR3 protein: ASSLGRVFNQPQH